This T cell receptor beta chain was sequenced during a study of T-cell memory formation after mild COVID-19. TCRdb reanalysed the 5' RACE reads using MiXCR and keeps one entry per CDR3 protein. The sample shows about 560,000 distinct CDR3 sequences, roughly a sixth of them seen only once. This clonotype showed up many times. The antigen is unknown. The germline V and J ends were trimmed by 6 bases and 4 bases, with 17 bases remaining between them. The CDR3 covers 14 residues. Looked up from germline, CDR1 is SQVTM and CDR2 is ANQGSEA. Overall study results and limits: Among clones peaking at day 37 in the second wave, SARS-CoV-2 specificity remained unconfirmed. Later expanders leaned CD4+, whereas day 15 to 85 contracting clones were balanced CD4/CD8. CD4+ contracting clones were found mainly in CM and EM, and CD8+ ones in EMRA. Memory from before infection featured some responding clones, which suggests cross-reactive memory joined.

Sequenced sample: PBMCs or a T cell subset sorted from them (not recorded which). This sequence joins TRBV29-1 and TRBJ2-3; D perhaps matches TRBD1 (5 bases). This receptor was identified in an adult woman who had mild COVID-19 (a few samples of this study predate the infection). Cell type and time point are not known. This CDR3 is CSVDESGWADTQYF. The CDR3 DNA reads TGCAGCGTGGATGAGTCAGGGTGGGCAGATACGCAGTATTTT.